These 29 T cell receptor beta chains originate from one sample sequenced in a study of CD8+CD57+ T cells in acquired aplastic anemia. The template for TCR beta VDJ and CDR3 sequence profiling was genomic DNA. Each CDR3 protein gets one entry after TCRdb re-called the reads with MiXCR. The sample contains 80,000 to 100,000 distinct CDR3 sequences, 55% to 75% of which appear only once. CD8+CD57+ cell expansion had been shown by flow cytometry in patients chosen for sequencing. The sequenced sample consisted of sorted CD4+, CD8+, or CD8+CD57+ T cells (not recorded which) from PBMCs. The receptors originated from a human donor with aplastic anemia.

This clonotype was found many times. The chain recombines TRBV27 with TRBJ2-7, with D perhaps TRBD1 or TRBD2 (6 bases each). The ends were cut back, 6 bases at V and 6 bases at J, with 18 bases in the middle. This CDR3 is built from 14 residues. Per the germline V gene, CDR1 is MNHEY and CDR2 is SMNVEV (reference sequence). CDR3 in amino acids: CASSKQGLKAEQYF. CDR3 in DNA: TGTGCCAGCAGCAAACAGGGACTGAAGGCCGAGCAGTACTTC.

This chain joins TRBV7-8 and TRBJ1-2; 8 bases line up with TRBD1. The CDR3 sequence is 15 residues long. Looked up from germline, CDR1 is SGHVS and CDR2 is FQNEAQ. Trimming removed 1 base from V and 4 bases from J; junction bases left unmatched: 5. The CDR3 sequence: CASSLVGQGFYGYTF. CDR3 coding DNA: TGTGCCAGCAGCTTAGTTGGACAGGGCTTCTATGGCTACACCTTC.

This clonotype was detected only a few times. The chain joins TRBV25-1 to TRBJ2-1; no definite D call. Germline loops: CDR1 MGHDK, CDR2 SYGVNS. The CDR3 length is 15 residues. The germline V and J ends were trimmed by 1 base and 8 bases, with 15 bases remaining between them. The CDR3 DNA reads TGTGCCAGCAGTGAATCCGGAAGGGAACAGCATGAGCAGTTCTTC. Residues: CASSESGREQHEQFF.

A few counts support this clonotype. The chain uses TRBV10-3 and TRBJ2-5, with TRBD2 identical over 8 bases. V gave up 1 base and J gave up 2 bases; unmatched junction bases: 3. Per the germline V gene, CDR1 is ENHRY and CDR2 is SYGVKD. This CDR3 comprises 15 residues. The CDR3 reads CAISELSGGQETQYF. CDR3 bases: TGTGCCATCAGTGAGTTGAGCGGGGGACAAGAGACCCAGTACTTC.

The V call is TRBV15, the J call TRBJ2-3; D remains ambiguous. Deletions cut 0 bases from V and 0 bases from J, with 7 bases between. The CDR3 totals 15 residues. CDR1 LNHNV and CDR2 YYDKDF come from the germline V gene (reference sequence). This CDR3 is CATSRDYASTDTQYF. CDR3 DNA: TGTGCCACCAGCAGAGATTATGCGAGCACAGATACGCAGTATTTT.

Remarks on this clonotype: The junction and the germline gene differ at one end; a read error may be behind it. The rearrangement links TRBV7-3 to TRBJ2-1, with D perhaps TRBD2 (6 bases). Germline CDR1 reads SGHTA; CDR2 reads FQGTGA. CDR3 length: 16 residues. The CDR3 spells CASSLTGGTGVDEQFF. The CDR3 nucleotides are TGTGCCAGCAGCCTAACCGGGGGTACGGGAGTGGATGAGCAGTTCTTC. The full variable domain, rest sourced from reference TRBV7-3 and TRBJ2-1, is GAGVSQTPSNKVTEKGKYVELRCDPISGHTALYWYRQSLGQGPEFLIYFQGTGAADDSGLPNDRFFAVRPEGSVSTLKIQRTERGDSAVYLCASSLTGGTGVDEQFFGPGTRLTVL.

The rearrangement uses TRBV24-1 and TRBJ2-6, with D perhaps TRBD1 or TRBD2 (5 bases each). The V end lost 2 bases, the J end lost 0 bases, and 7 bases lay between the germline ends. The CDR3 is 16 amino acids. From germline, CDR1 is KGHDR and CDR2 SFDVKD. CDR3 DNA sequence: TGTGCCACCAGTGATTCTGGGGGCTCTGGGGCCAACGTCCTGACTTTC. The encoded protein is CATSDSGGSGANVLTF.

This clonotype was seen at least ten times. V gene TRBV4-2 combines with J gene TRBJ1-1; D unresolved. The germline V gene encodes CDR1 LGHNA and CDR2 YNFKEQ. The CDR3 sequence is 13 residues long. Trimming shortened V by 3 bases and J by 2 bases, and 7 bases separated the two germline ends. The CDR3 region is CASSHTDNTEAFF. In nucleotides, the CDR3 is TGTGCCAGCAGCCATACAGACAACACTGAAGCTTTCTTT.

J is TRBJ2-7 and V is TRBV11-2; no definite D call. This CDR3 is 12 amino acids long. Germline lookup yields CDR1 SGHAT and CDR2 FQNNGV. V was trimmed by 2 bases and J by 2 bases, leaving 4 bases between them. The CDR3 coding sequence is TGTGCCAGCAGCTTACAGCCCTACGAGCAGTACTTC. It specifies CASSLQPYEQYF.

This clonotype occurred a few times. This rearrangement joins TRBV7-2 to TRBJ2-1; D gene unclear. V gave up 3 bases and J gave up 9 bases, with 9 bases separating them. Germline values: CDR1 SGHTA, CDR2 FQGNSA. There are 12 residues in the CDR3. This chain's CDR3 is CASSFARTEQFF. In DNA form, the CDR3 reads TGTGCCAGCAGCTTTGCTAGGACTGAGCAGTTCTTC.

This clonotype was counted a single time. The genes are TRBV20-1 and TRBJ2-7, with a weak D call TRBD1 (7 bases). Trimming pared 0 bases from V and 4 bases from J, leaving 16 bases between. Germline V CDR1 and CDR2: DFQATT, SNEGSKA (reference sequence). The CDR3 runs 15 residues. This CDR3 reads CSARDYGRGEYEQYF. The DNA of the CDR3 is TGCAGTGCTAGAGATTACGGCAGGGGGGAATACGAGCAGTACTTC.

This clonotype was detected only a few times. The chain employs TRBV24-1 and TRBJ1-1; D is unresolved. CDR1 is KGHDR, CDR2 SFDVKD, per germline. Trimming pared 1 base from V and 6 bases from J, leaving 8 bases between. This CDR3 is 13 amino acids long. Here the CDR3 reads CATSDLGQAEAFF. The CDR3 coding sequence is TGTGCCACCAGTGATTTAGGCCAAGCTGAAGCTTTCTTT.

This clonotype was observed a handful of times. V and J are TRBV20-1 and TRBJ1-6; 8 nucleotides line up with TRBD1. The CDR3 loop spans 13 amino acids. Germline CDR1 is DFQATT and CDR2 is SNEGSKA (reference sequence). V lost 6 bases, J lost 7 bases, and 5 bases stayed unmatched. The CDR3 protein is CSASGTGNSPLHF. As DNA, the CDR3 is TGCAGTGCCTCCGGGACAGGCAATTCACCCCTCCACTTT.

CDR3 residues: CASSLAGTPTYEQYF. The CDR3 coding sequence is TGCGCCAGCAGCTTGGCAGGGACTCCGACCTACGAGCAGTACTTC. The chain has TRBV5-1 and TRBJ2-5; weak D call: TRBD2 (6 bases). Near its end, the DNA agrees better with TRBJ2-7, so the J call may be wrong. Germline values: CDR1 SGHRS, CDR2 YFSETQ. The CDR3 length is 15 residues.

The chain couples TRBV20-1 to TRBJ1-6; 7 bases are a match to TRBD1. The junction had 11 bases not matched to a gene; V was cut back by 6 bases and J by 9 bases. This CDR3 region has 14 residues. Germline values: CDR1 DFQATT, CDR2 SNEGSKA (reference sequence). CDR3 DNA: TGCAGTGCCTGGGTGAGCAGGGGGAGTTCACCCCTCCACTTT. It is translated as CSAWVSRGSSPLHF.

The chain links TRBV11-1 to TRBJ2-7; 11 bases align to TRBD2. V was pared by 5 bases and J by 2 bases, with 11 bases of the junction left unmatched. Germline lookup yields CDR1 SGHAT and CDR2 FQDESV (reference sequence). The length of the CDR3 is 17 residues. The CDR3 DNA reads as TGTGCCAGCAGCGAATCAGTTAGCGGGGGGGATACCTACGAGCAGTACTTC. This codes for CASSESVSGGDTYEQYF.

The chain has TRBV15 and TRBJ2-1, with a possible D match to TRBD1 (5 bases). V lost 8 bases and J lost 6, with 23 bases in between. Germline V lookup: CDR1 LNHNV, CDR2 YYDKDF (reference sequence). The CDR3 loop spans 16 amino acids. CDR3 sequence (DNA): TGTGCCACCTCGGATGGAAGACAGATGACGGGCAATGAGCAGTTCTTC. Amino acids: CATSDGRQMTGNEQFF.

The chain couples TRBV12-3 or TRBV12-4 to TRBJ2-7; 13 nucleotides line up with TRBD2. This CDR3 comprises 15 residues. Trimming cost V 4 bases and J 2 bases; bases outside gene matches: 2. The CDR3 loop is CASSSTSGRAYEQYV. CDR3 nucleotide sequence: TGTGCCAGCAGTTCTACTAGCGGGAGGGCCTACGAGCAGTACGTC.

This clonotype was recorded a few times. The rearrangement links TRBV7-9 to TRBJ1-2; D ambiguous. V was pared by 5 bases and J by 8 bases, with 18 bases between. The germline CDR1 and CDR2 sequences are SEHNR and FQNEAQ (reference sequence). CDR3 length: 14 amino acids. The CDR3 reads CASSHYGTVWGYTF. Written as DNA, the CDR3 is TGTGCCAGCAGCCATTATGGCACAGTATGGGGCTACACCTTC.

The chain links TRBV24-1 to TRBJ2-7, with TRBD1 matching 9 bases. The last part of the DNA fits TRBJ2-1 better; the J call may be wrong. The CDR3 runs 13 residues. The germline CDR1 and CDR2 sequences are KGHDR and SFDVKD. This CDR3 is CATKDRGTNEQFF. The CDR3 DNA reads TGTGCCACCAAGGACAGGGGTACCAATGAGCAGTTCTTC.

J is TRBJ1-3 and V is TRBV5-6; perhaps TRBD1 as D (5 bases). This CDR3 comprises 12 residues. Germline V gene sequence: CDR1 SGHDT, CDR2 YYEEEE. With 3 bases removed from V and 10 bases from J, the gap between germline ends came to 11 bases. CDR3 coding DNA: TGTGCCAGCAGCTACCGCCGGGGGACCATATATTTT. Translating it yields CASSYRRGTIYF.

This chain joins TRBV7-2 and TRBJ2-5, with 7 bases aligning to TRBD2. V gave up 8 bases and J gave up 5 bases; unmatched junction bases: 8. This CDR3 is 13 amino acids long. Germline CDR1 reads SGHTA; CDR2 reads FQGNSA. The CDR3 sequence is CASGREAFETQYF. In DNA form, the CDR3 reads TGTGCCAGCGGCCGGGAGGCTTTTGAGACCCAGTACTTC.

The rearrangement joins TRBV11-1 to TRBJ1-1, with D tentatively TRBD1 (5 bases). V lost 4 bases and J lost 1, with 10 bases in between. CDR1 and CDR2 (germline): SGHAT, FQDESV (reference sequence). The CDR3 sequence is 14 residues long. CDR3 coding DNA: TGTGCCAGCAGCTCAGGGACTTCGAACACTGAAGCTTTCTTT. Its translation: CASSSGTSNTEAFF.

V is TRBV25-1 and J is TRBJ1-1, with D perhaps matching TRBD1 (5 bases). CDR1 MGHDK and CDR2 SYGVNS come from the germline V gene. CDR3 size: 14 residues. V was shortened by 3 bases and J by 7 bases, with 15 bases between the two germline ends. CDR3 protein: CASSDTTWGFEAFF. As DNA, the CDR3 is TGTGCCAGCAGTGACACTACTTGGGGGTTTGAAGCTTTCTTT.

The rearrangement uses TRBV2 and TRBJ2-3, with 8 bases matching TRBD1. The CDR3 totals 15 residues. Germline loops: CDR1 SNHLY, CDR2 FYNNEI. Trimming took 9 bases from V and 4 from J; bases not matched to a gene: 12. The CDR3 sequence: CARSTPGQVSDTQYF. The CDR3 region has the DNA TGTGCCAGGTCTACTCCGGGACAGGTTTCAGATACGCAGTATTTT.

The rearrangement joins TRBV2 to TRBJ2-7; the D is unclear. The V gene lost 4 bases and the J gene lost 7 bases, with 11 bases spanning the gap. Germline assignment: CDR1 SNHLY and CDR2 FYNNEI. CDR3 size: 12 residues. The CDR3 region is CASSVNSREQYF. The CDR3 bases are TGTGCCAGCAGTGTCAACTCTAGGGAGCAGTACTTC.

This clonotype showed up just once. The chain has TRBV20-1 and TRBJ2-3; D may be TRBD2 (5 bases). This CDR3 comprises 14 residues. The germline V gene encodes CDR1 DFQATT and CDR2 SNEGSKA (reference sequence). V dropped 4 bases and J dropped 3 bases, with 14 bases sitting between them. This chain's CDR3 is CSATRTFRTDTQYF. As DNA, the CDR3 is TGCAGTGCTACCCGGACTTTCAGGACAGATACGCAGTATTTT.

In this sample, this clonotype turned up once. V usage is TRBV2 and J usage is TRBJ2-1; D may be TRBD2 (5 bases). This CDR3 has 11 residues. Per the germline V gene, CDR1 is SNHLY and CDR2 is FYNNEI. Trimming pared 8 bases from V and 7 bases from J, leaving 9 bases between. CDR3 sequence (DNA): TGTGCCAGCCCCACTAGTAATGAGCAGTTCTTC. Encoded protein: CASPTSNEQFF.

The rearrangement links TRBV10-2 to TRBJ1-1; TRBD1 matches 11 bases. CDR1 WSHSY and CDR2 SAAADI come from the germline V gene. CDR3 size: 13 residues. V was pared by 6 bases and J by 4 bases, with 1 base of the junction left unmatched. CDR3: CASRDRGPTEAFF. The DNA of the CDR3 is TGCGCCAGCAGGGACAGGGGGCCCACTGAAGCTTTCTTT.